This T cell receptor (beta chain) was identified in a study of T cell responses to AZD1222 COVID-19 vaccine. Study results and limitations: Along spike, vaccine-associated CD4 TCRs were found throughout, with dominance at 160-218 and 743-854.

Timing groups of about 4 and about 12 weeks for second doses were pooled. Data came from immunoSEQ multiplex PCR; TCRdb stores just in-frame clones and leaves some out. The sample carries about 110,000 clones, roughly nine tenths recorded once. V lost 5 bases to trimming and J lost 4 bases; unmatched junction nucleotides: 9. The length of the CDR3 is 15 residues. The germline gives CDR1 ENHRY, CDR2 SYGVKD. As regards this clone: Its antigen is currently unknown.

The source is an adult who received the AZD1222 COVID-19 vaccine. V gene TRBV10-3 combines with J gene TRBJ1-1, with 8 bases identical to TRBD1. The sample here was peripheral blood, taken 28 days after the second AZD1222 dose. CDR3 nucleotide sequence: TGTGCCATCAGTACAGGGGGTTCATCGAGCACTGAAGCTTTCTTT. This encodes CAISTGGSSSTEAFF.